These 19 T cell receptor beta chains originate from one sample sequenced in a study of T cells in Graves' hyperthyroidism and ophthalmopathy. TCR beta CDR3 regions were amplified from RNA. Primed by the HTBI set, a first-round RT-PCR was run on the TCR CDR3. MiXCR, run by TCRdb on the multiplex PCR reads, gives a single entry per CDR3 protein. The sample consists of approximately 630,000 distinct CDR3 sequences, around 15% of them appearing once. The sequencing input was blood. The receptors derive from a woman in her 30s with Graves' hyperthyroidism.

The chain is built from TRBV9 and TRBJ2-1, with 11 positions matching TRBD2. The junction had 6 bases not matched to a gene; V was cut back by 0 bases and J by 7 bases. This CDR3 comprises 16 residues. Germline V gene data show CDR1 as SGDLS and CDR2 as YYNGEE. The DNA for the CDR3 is TGTGCCAGCAGCGTAGTTGGGACTAGCGGAGCTAATGAGCAGTTCTTC. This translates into CASSVVGTSGANEQFF.

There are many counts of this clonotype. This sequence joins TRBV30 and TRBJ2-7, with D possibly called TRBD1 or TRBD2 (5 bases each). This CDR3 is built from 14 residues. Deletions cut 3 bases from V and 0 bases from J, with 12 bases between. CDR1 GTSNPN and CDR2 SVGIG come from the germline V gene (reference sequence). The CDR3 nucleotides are TGTGCCTGGAGATCCCGGGACCACTCCTACGAGCAGTACTTC. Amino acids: CAWRSRDHSYEQYF. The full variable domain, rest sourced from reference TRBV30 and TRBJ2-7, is SQTIHQWPATLVQPVGSPLSLECTVEGTSNPNLYWYRQAAGRGLQLLFYSVGIGQISSEVPQNLSASRPQDRQFILSSKKLLLSDSGFYLCAWRSRDHSYEQYFGPGTRLTVT.

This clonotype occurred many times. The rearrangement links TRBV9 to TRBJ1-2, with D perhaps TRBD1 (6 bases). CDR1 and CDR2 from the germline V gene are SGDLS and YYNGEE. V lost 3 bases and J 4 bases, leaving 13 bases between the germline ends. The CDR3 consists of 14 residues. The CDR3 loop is CASSDQQGGYGYTF. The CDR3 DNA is TGTGCCAGCAGCGACCAACAGGGAGGCTATGGCTACACCTTC.

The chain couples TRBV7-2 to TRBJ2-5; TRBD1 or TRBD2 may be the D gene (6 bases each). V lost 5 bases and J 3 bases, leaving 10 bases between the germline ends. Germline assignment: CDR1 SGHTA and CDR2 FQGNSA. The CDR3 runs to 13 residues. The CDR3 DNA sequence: TGTGCCAGCAGCCGGAGGGGGGAAGAGACCCAGTACTTC. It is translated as CASSRRGEETQYF.

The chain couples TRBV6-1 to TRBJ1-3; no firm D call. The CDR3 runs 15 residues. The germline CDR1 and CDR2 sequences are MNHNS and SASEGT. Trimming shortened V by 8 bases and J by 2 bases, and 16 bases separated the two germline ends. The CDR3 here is CASFELQRPGNTIYF. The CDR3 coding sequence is TGTGCCAGCTTTGAACTGCAACGCCCTGGAAACACCATATATTTT.

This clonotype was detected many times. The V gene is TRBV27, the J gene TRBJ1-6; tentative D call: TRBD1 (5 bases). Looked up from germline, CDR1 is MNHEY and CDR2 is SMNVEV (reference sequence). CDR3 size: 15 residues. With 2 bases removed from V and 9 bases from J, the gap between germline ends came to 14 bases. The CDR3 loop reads CASSLPQGESSPLHF. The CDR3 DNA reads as TGTGCCAGCAGTTTACCTCAGGGCGAGAGTTCACCCCTCCACTTT.

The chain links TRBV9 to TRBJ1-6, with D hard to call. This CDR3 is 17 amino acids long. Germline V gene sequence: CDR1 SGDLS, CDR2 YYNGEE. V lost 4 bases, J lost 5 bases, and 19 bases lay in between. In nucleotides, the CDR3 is TGTGCCAGCAGCCTGGGTCGTCTAATCGTACATAATTCACCCCTCCACTTT. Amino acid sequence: CASSLGRLIVHNSPLHF.

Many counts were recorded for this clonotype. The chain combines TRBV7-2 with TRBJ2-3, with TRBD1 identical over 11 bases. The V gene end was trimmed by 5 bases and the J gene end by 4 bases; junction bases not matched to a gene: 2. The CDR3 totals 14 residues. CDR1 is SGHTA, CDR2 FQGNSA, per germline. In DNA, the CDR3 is TGTGCCAGCAGCAAGGGACAGGGGGCAGATACGCAGTATTTT. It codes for CASSKGQGADTQYF.

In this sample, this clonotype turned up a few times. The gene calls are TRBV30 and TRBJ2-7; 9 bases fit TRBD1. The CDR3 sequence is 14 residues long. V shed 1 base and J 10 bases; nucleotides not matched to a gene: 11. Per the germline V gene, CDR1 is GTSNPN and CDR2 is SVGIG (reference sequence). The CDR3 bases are TGTGCCTGGAGTGGGGGACAGGGATGGCCCCGACAGTACTTC. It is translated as CAWSGGQGWPRQYF.

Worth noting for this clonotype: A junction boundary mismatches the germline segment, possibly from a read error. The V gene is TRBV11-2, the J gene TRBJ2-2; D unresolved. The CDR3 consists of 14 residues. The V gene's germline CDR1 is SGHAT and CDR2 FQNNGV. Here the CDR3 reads CASSLDAGGRELFF. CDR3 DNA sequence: TGTGCCAGCAGCTTAGACGCAGGCGGTAGGGAACTGTTTTTT.

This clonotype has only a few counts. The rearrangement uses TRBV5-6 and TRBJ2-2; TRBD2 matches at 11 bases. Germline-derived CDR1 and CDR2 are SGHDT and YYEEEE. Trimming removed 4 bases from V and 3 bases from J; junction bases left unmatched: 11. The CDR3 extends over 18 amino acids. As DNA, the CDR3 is TGTGCCAGCAGCAATGTAGCGGGAGGGCTAGGTGACACCGGGGAGCTGTTTTTT. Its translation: CASSNVAGGLGDTGELFF.

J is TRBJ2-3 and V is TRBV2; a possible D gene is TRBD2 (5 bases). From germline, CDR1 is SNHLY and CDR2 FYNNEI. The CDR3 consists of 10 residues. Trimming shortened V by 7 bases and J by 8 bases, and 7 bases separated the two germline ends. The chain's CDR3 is CASMGVTQYF. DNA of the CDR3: TGTGCCAGCATGGGAGTTACGCAGTATTTT. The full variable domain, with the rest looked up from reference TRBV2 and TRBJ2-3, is EPEVTQTPSHQVTQMGQEVILRCVPISNHLYFYWYRQILGQKVEFLVSFYNNEISEKSEIFDDQFSVERPDGSNFTLKIRSTKLEDSAMYFCASMGVTQYFGPGTRLTVL.

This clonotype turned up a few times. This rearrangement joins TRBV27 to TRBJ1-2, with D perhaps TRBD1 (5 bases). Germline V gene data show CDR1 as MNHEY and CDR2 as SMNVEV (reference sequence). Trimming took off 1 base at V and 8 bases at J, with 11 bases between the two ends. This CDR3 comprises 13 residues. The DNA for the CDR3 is TGTGCCAGCAGTTTATTAGGCCAGGGAGGCTACACCTTC. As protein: CASSLLGQGGYTF.

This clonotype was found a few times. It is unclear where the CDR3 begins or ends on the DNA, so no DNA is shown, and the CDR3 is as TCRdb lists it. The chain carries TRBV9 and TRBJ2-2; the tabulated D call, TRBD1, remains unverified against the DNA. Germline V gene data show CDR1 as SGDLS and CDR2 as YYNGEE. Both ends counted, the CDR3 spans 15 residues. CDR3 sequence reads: CASSVGGGNPGEPFF.

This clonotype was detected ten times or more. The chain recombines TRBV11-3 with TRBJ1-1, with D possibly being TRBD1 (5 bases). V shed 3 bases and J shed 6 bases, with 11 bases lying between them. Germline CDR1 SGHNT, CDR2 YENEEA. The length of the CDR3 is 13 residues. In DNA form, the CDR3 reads TGTGCCAGCAGCTTGGGGGTGTACGCTGAAGCTTTCTTT. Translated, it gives CASSLGVYAEAFF.

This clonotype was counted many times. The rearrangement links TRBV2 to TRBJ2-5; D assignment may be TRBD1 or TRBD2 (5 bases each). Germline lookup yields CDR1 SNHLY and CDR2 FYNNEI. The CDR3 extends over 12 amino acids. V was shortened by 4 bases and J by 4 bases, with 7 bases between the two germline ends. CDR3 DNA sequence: TGTGCCAGCAGTGGTGGGGGAGAGACCCAGTACTTC. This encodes CASSGGGETQYF.

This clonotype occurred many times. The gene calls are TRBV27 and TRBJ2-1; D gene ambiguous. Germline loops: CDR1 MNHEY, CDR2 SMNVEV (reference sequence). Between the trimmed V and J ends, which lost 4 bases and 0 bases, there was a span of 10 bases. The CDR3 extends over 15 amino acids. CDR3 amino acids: CASSSDGSSYNEQFF. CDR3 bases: TGTGCCAGCAGTTCCGACGGTAGCTCCTACAATGAGCAGTTCTTC.

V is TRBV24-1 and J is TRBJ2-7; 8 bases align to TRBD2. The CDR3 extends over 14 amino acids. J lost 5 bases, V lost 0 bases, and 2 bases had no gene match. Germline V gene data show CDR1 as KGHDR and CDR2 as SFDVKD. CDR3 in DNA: TGTGCCACCAGTGATTTGGGTAGCGGGGACGAGCAGTACTTC. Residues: CATSDLGSGDEQYF.

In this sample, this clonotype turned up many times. CDR3 bases: TGTGCCAGCAGCCAAGTACGGAATGAGCAGTTCTTC. Protein product: CASSQVRNEQFF. The chain has TRBV3-1 and TRBJ2-1, with D hard to call. The CDR3 is 12 residues long. CDR1 and CDR2 (germline): LGHDT, YNNKEL (reference sequence). The V end was cut by 1 base, the J end by 7 bases, with 5 bases between.